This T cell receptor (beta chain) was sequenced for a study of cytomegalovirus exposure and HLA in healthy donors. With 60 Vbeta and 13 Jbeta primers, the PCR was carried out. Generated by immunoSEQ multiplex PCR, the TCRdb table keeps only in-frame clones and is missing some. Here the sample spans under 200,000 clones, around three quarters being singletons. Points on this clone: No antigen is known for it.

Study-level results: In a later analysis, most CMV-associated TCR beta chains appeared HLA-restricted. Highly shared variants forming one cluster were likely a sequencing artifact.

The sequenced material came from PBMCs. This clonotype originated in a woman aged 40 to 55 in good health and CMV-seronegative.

In DNA, the CDR3 is TGTGCCAGCTCACCCAACACCTGGACAGGGACTATGAACACTGAAGCTTTCTTT. Protein product: CASSPNTWTGTMNTEAFF. The J gene is TRBJ1-1, the V gene TRBV18; the match to TRBD1 covers 8 bases. Germline CDR1 KGHSH, CDR2 LQKENI. After removal of 3 bases from V and 0 bases from J, the junction contained 12 bases not matched to a gene. The CDR3 covers 18 residues.